This T cell receptor (beta chain) comes out of a study of T cell responses to AZD1222 COVID-19 vaccine. Overall study findings and caveats: Researchers report vaccine-associated CD4 TCRs spanning spike, with dominance at 160-218 and 743-854. Epitopes outside B.1.351 and B.1.1.7 mutated regions reportedly drew nearly half of spike TCRs.

This clone was counted only a few times. Antigen unknown. Profiled with immunoSEQ multiplex PCR; TCRdb holds only in-frame clones, not every one. The sample includes about 150,000 clones, approximately 90% of them seen just once. J gave up 4 bases and V 6 bases, and 8 bases lay outside the gene matches. In germline, CDR1 is SQVTM, CDR2 ANQGSEA. The CDR3 runs 15 residues. The sequence was collected from an adult in good health. The sequenced sample was peripheral blood, obtained on day 0 of MenACWY control vaccination. V is TRBV29-1 and J is TRBJ2-5; 13 bases are a match to TRBD2. The chain's CDR3 is CSVARGLAGSETQYF. The CDR3 bases are TGCAGCGTGGCCCGGGGACTAGCGGGATCAGAGACCCAGTACTTC. The entire variable domain, with the rest obtained from reference TRBV29-1 and TRBJ2-5, is as follows: SAVISQKPSRDICQRGTSLTIQCQVDSQVTMMFWYRQQPGQSLTLIATANQGSEATYESGFVIDKFPISRPNLTFSTLTVSNMSPEDSSIYLCSVARGLAGSETQYFGPGTRLLVL.